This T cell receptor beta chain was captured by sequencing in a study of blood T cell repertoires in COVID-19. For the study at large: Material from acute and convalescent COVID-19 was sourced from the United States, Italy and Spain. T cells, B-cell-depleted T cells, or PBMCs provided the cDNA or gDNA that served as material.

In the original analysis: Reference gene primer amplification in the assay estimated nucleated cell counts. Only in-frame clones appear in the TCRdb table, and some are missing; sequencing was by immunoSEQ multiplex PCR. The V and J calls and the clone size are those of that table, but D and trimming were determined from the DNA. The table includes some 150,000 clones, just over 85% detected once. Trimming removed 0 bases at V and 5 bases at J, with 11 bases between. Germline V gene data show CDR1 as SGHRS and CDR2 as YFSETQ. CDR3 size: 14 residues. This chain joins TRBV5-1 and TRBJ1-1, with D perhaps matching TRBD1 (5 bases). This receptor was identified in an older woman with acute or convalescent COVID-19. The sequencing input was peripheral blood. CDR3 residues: CASSLDPQGTEAFF. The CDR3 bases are TGCGCCAGCAGCTTGGATCCTCAGGGAACTGAAGCTTTCTTT.